This T cell receptor beta chain was captured in a study of blood T cell repertoires in COVID-19. Across the study: The origin of the acute and convalescent COVID-19 samples was the United States, Italy and Spain.

This clone has only one observation. Per the original methods: Nucleated cell counts were estimated from reference gene primer amplification. TCRdb's copy holds only in-frame clones and misses some; the assay was immunoSEQ multiplex PCR. V and J calls and clone size follow that table, whereas D and trimming were derived from the DNA. The table includes around 310,000 clones, approximately 90% detected once. The origin of this receptor is a woman aged 25 to 39 with COVID-19, enrolled during active disease. Sequenced: peripheral blood.

Here the CDR3 DNA reads TGCGCCAGCGGACCAGCGGGAGTGGAGACCCAGTACTTC. Translation: CASGPAGVETQYF. The chain is built from TRBV4-1 and TRBJ2-5, with 8 bases aligning to TRBD2. J gave up 5 bases and V 8 bases, and 7 bases lay outside the gene matches. Germline CDR1 MGHRA, CDR2 YSYEKL. CDR3 length equals 13 residues.